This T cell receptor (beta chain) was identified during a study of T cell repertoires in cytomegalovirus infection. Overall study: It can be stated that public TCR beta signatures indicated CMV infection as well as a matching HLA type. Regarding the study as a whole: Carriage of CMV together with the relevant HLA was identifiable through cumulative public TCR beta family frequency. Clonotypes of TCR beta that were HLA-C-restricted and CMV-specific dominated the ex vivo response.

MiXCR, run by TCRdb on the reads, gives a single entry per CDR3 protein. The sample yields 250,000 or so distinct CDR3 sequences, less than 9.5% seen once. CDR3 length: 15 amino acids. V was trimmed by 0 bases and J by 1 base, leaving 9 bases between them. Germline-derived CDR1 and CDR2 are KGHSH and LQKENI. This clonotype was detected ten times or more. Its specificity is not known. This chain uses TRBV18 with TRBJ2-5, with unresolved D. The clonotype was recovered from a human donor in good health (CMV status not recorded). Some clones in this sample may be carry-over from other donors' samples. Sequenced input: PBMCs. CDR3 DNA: TGTGCCAGCTCACCACCGCAAGGGATCCAAGAGACCCAGTACTTC. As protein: CASSPPQGIQETQYF.